The 24 T cell receptor beta chains below come from one sample, sequenced in a study of cytomegalovirus exposure and HLA in healthy donors. The primer mix had 60 Vbeta and 13 Jbeta primers. Sequencing was performed with immunoSEQ multiplex PCR; in TCRdb, only in-frame clones are kept and a portion is missing. The repertoire holds around 190,000 clones, with 79% as singletons. Sequencing was carried out using PBMCs. Source of these receptors: a woman in her 30s in good health and CMV-seropositive.

This clone showed up just once. The rearrangement joins TRBV10-1 to TRBJ2-1; 8 positions agree with TRBD1. V was clipped by 0 bases and J by 5 bases; unmatched bases: 6. CDR1 and CDR2 (germline): WNHNN, SYGVQD (reference sequence). This CDR3 comprises 16 residues. The DNA of the CDR3 is TGCGCCAGCAGTGAGTCCACGGGACAGGCCCACAATGAGCAGTTCTTC. This sequence encodes CASSESTGQAHNEQFF.

J is TRBJ1-2 and V is TRBV10-3; D may be TRBD1 (5 bases). The CDR3 spans 16 residues. Trimming pared 0 bases from V and 1 base from J, leaving 12 bases between. CDR1 and CDR2 from the germline V gene are ENHRY and SYGVKD. The chain's CDR3 is CAISESRGGNNYGYTF. The CDR3 nucleotides are TGTGCCATCAGTGAGTCCCGGGGGGGAAATAACTATGGCTACACCTTC.

The rearrangement links TRBV6-5 to TRBJ2-1; 7 bases map to TRBD2. The CDR3 totals 14 residues. J gave up 4 bases and V 4 bases, and 4 bases lay outside the gene matches. Looked up from germline, CDR1 is MNHEY and CDR2 is SVGAGI. The CDR3 DNA follows: TGTGCCAGCAGTTCTAGCGGAACGTACAATGAGCAGTTCTTC. It specifies CASSSSGTYNEQFF.

This sequence joins TRBV19 and TRBJ1-5, with D perhaps TRBD1 (5 bases). With 7 bases removed from V and 4 bases from J, the gap between germline ends came to 11 bases. The CDR3 runs 13 residues. The germline CDR1 and CDR2 sequences are LNHDA and SQIVND (reference sequence). The CDR3 nucleotides are TGTGCCAGTACGGGGGGAACTAATCAGCCCCAGCATTTT. It translates to CASTGGTNQPQHF.

Only one count was recorded for this clone. The CDR3 reads CASRRITGKPGNTIYF. CDR3 nucleotide sequence: TGTGCCAGCAGGCGCATCACGGGGAAACCTGGAAACACCATATATTTT. The chain combines TRBV11-2 with TRBJ1-3; D gene uncertain. The CDR3 has 16 amino acids. V dropped 6 bases and J dropped 2 bases, with 17 bases sitting between them. Germline CDR1 and CDR2: SGHAT and FQNNGV.

The V call is TRBV5-6, the J call TRBJ2-2, with a possible D match to TRBD2 (5 bases). The V gene lost 2 bases and the J gene lost 6 bases, with 8 bases spanning the gap. The CDR3 extends over 13 amino acids. From germline, CDR1 is SGHDT and CDR2 YYEEEE. CDR3 protein: CASSFRGSGELFF. CDR3 bases: TGTGCCAGCAGCTTTCGGGGATCCGGGGAGCTGTTTTTT. Using reference TRBV5-6 and TRBJ2-2 for the parts outside the CDR3, the full variable domain is DAGVTQSPTHLIKTRGQQVTLRCSPKSGHDTVSWYQQALGQGPQFIFQYYEEEERQRGNFPDRFSGHQFPNYSSELNVNALLLGDSALYLCASSFRGSGELFFGEGSRLTVL.

The rearrangement joins TRBV19 to TRBJ1-6; TRBD1 matches 9 bases. The germline gives CDR1 LNHDA, CDR2 SQIVND (reference sequence). This CDR3 is 13 amino acids long. The V and J ends lost 8 bases and 7 bases, in that order; junction bases with no gene match: 3. CDR3 loop: CASAGTGNSPLHF. The CDR3 nucleotides read TGTGCCAGTGCCGGGACAGGGAATTCACCCCTCCACTTT.

This chain uses TRBV12-5 with TRBJ2-1; perhaps TRBD1 as D (7 bases). The CDR3 loop spans 13 amino acids. V gave up 1 base and J gave up 10 bases, with 11 bases separating them. CDR1 is LGHNT, CDR2 FRNRAP, per germline. For the CDR3, the DNA is TGTGCTAGTGGTTTGGCCGCAGGGGGGGAGCAGTTCTTC. This gives the protein CASGLAAGGEQFF.

V and J are TRBV7-8 and TRBJ1-5; 10 bases are shared with TRBD1. Germline V gene data show CDR1 as SGHVS and CDR2 as FQNEAQ. The CDR3 spans 20 residues. The trim removed 2 bases at V and 0 bases at J, leaving 13 bases unmatched. CDR3 sequence: CASSLPKRDRGPYSNQPQHF. The CDR3 DNA reads TGTGCCAGCAGCTTACCTAAGCGGGACAGGGGACCTTATAGCAATCAGCCCCAGCATTTT.

The genes are TRBV11-2 and TRBJ1-5; the D gene is possibly TRBD1 (6 bases). With 6 bases removed from V and 4 bases from J, the gap between germline ends came to 10 bases. Germline loops: CDR1 SGHAT, CDR2 FQNNGV. CDR3 length: 13 amino acids. This chain's CDR3 is CASSMDRNQPQHF. The DNA for the CDR3 is TGTGCCAGCAGTATGGACAGAAATCAGCCCCAGCATTTT.

The chain couples TRBV7-9 to TRBJ1-6, with D perhaps matching TRBD1 (6 bases). The germline CDR1 and CDR2 sequences are SEHNR and FQNEAQ (reference sequence). The CDR3 has 18 residues. V lost 5 bases to trimming and J lost 0 bases, with 17 bases between them. This CDR3 is CASSPSGGRSSYNSPLHF. As DNA, the CDR3 is TGTGCCAGCAGCCCTAGCGGGGGCAGGAGCTCCTATAATTCACCCCTCCACTTT.

The V gene is TRBV7-9, the J gene TRBJ1-1; TRBD1 is a possible D gene (5 bases). CDR3 length equals 12 residues. Trimming cost V 2 bases and J 7 bases, with 8 bases left between them. CDR1 SEHNR and CDR2 FQNEAQ come from the germline V gene (reference sequence). The CDR3 spells CASSLRQREAFF. The CDR3 bases are TGTGCCAGCAGCTTACGACAGCGTGAAGCTTTCTTT.

This clone was seen once. V usage is TRBV2 and J usage is TRBJ1-4; D gene uncertain. The CDR3 consists of 14 residues. Germline CDR1 and CDR2: SNHLY and FYNNEI. The V end lost 5 bases, the J end lost 1 base, and 8 bases lay between the germline ends. Written as DNA, the CDR3 is TGTGCCAGCAGTCCACAGAAAACTAATGAAAAACTGTTTTTT. This encodes CASSPQKTNEKLFF.

This clone was detected a few times. The rearrangement links TRBV19 to TRBJ1-1; TRBD1 might be the D (5 bases). Trimming cost V 1 base and J 0 bases, with 15 bases left between them. Germline CDR1 is LNHDA and CDR2 is SQIVND (reference sequence). The CDR3 runs 17 residues. CDR3 amino acids: CASSIGPRTDMNTEAFF. The DNA of the CDR3 is TGTGCCAGTAGTATAGGACCCCGGACGGACATGAACACTGAAGCTTTCTTT.

A word on this clone: The junction departs from the called germline gene at one end, perhaps through a read error. The V gene is TRBV7-6, the J gene TRBJ1-1; D perhaps matches TRBD1 (5 bases). CDR3 length: 16 amino acids. In germline, CDR1 is SGHVS, CDR2 FNYEAQ. This CDR3 reads CASSPNLGRGNAEAFF. In nucleotides, the CDR3 is TGTGCCAGCAGCCCAAACCTGGGACGGGGGAACGCTGAAGCTTTCTTT.

The chain is built from TRBV4-1 and TRBJ2-7, with D unresolved. There are 13 residues in the CDR3. Germline lookup yields CDR1 MGHRA and CDR2 YSYEKL. Trimming took 1 base from V and 0 from J, leaving 4 bases between them. CDR3 residues: CASSQGPSYEQYF. Here the CDR3 DNA reads TGCGCCAGCAGCCAAGGGCCCTCCTACGAGCAGTACTTC.

The CDR3 here is CAWSVTRAADTQYF. The CDR3 nucleotides are TGTGCCTGGAGTGTAACCAGGGCCGCAGATACGCAGTATTTT. The chain couples TRBV30 to TRBJ2-3; the D gene is possibly TRBD1 (5 bases). The CDR3 is 14 amino acids. V lost 0 bases to trimming and J lost 4 bases, with 11 bases between them. Germline V CDR1 and CDR2: GTSNPN, SVGIG (reference sequence).

The gene calls are TRBV14 and TRBJ2-7; 9 nucleotides match TRBD2. V lost 0 bases, J lost 4 bases, and 13 bases stayed unmatched. The germline V gene has CDR1 SGHDN and CDR2 FVKESK. The CDR3 is 18 residues long. The CDR3 is CASSQDWFERGELYEQYF. In nucleotides, the CDR3 is TGTGCCAGCAGCCAAGATTGGTTCGAGCGGGGGGAACTTTACGAGCAGTACTTC.

V and J are TRBV5-5 and TRBJ1-2; D remains ambiguous. Germline assignment: CDR1 SGHKS and CDR2 YYEKEE (reference sequence). The CDR3 is made up of 15 amino acids. V lost 5 bases, J lost 7 bases, and 21 bases lay in between. CDR3 nucleotides: TGTGCCAGCAGTCAAGAACGGGTCGGGTTTGTTGGCTACACCTTC. Protein product: CASSQERVGFVGYTF.

J is TRBJ2-7 and V is TRBV7-6; 7 bases map to TRBD1. Germline CDR1 and CDR2: SGHVS and FNYEAQ. V was pared by 3 bases and J by 0 bases, with 8 bases of the junction left unmatched. The length of the CDR3 is 16 residues. CDR3 in DNA: TGTGCCAGCAGCTTGGGGACAGTTTATGCCTCCTACGAGCAGTACTTC. Its translation is CASSLGTVYASYEQYF.

J is TRBJ2-7 and V is TRBV6-5; TRBD1 aligns across 7 bases. V shed 5 bases and J 3 bases; nucleotides not matched to a gene: 10. Germline V gene lookup returns CDR1 MNHEY and CDR2 SVGAGI. The CDR3 has 15 amino acids. In DNA form, the CDR3 reads TGTGCCAGCAGTCGGGACAGCTTGGGAGTCTACGAGCAGTACTTC. This codes for CASSRDSLGVYEQYF.

The chain couples TRBV6-4 to TRBJ1-2; tentative D call: TRBD1 (6 bases). V gave up 2 bases and J gave up 7 bases, with 14 bases separating them. The CDR3 length is 14 residues. Looked up from germline, CDR1 is MRHNA and CDR2 is SNTAGT. In nucleotides, the CDR3 is TGTGCCAGCAGTGACGGACAGAAGAAAGGTGGCTACACCTTC. As protein: CASSDGQKKGGYTF.

This clone was observed a handful of times. This rearrangement joins TRBV18 to TRBJ2-7, with D possibly matching TRBD2 (6 bases). The CDR3 is 11 amino acids. CDR1 is KGHSH, CDR2 LQKENI, per germline. Trimming stripped 4 bases from V and 10 bases from J, with 11 bases between. CDR3 DNA: TGTGCCAGCTCACTGACGGGAGTACAGTACTTC. Protein product: CASSLTGVQYF.

The chain carries TRBV30 and TRBJ2-1; no firm D call. Germline CDR1 GTSNPN, CDR2 SVGIG (reference sequence). Trimming removed 5 bases at V and 0 bases at J, with 8 bases between. CDR3 size: 13 residues. The DNA for the CDR3 is TGTGCCTGGTCCGGTAGCTCCTACAATGAGCAGTTCTTC. Protein sequence: CAWSGSSYNEQFF.